This is a list of T cell receptor beta chains from one sample in a study of T cell changes during pregnancy in multiple sclerosis. Data came from immunoSEQ multiplex PCR; TCRdb stores just in-frame clones and leaves some out. The data contain over 85,000 clones, approximately 90% of them singletons. The specimen was peripheral blood, collected in the second trimester of pregnancy. All receptors come from a female donor in good health, enrolled as a control in a pregnancy study. The conserved cysteine and the conserved F or W are not part of the CDR3 here. The size of a clone is reported for some rows only, either as once, few or many, or as a class for expanded clones.

clone size: -; V gene: TRBV27; CDR3 protein: ASSPQTGGVRPQH
clone size: -; V gene: TRBV6-5; CDR3 protein: ATSRGTGSYGYT
clone size: -; V gene: TRBV9; CDR3 protein: ASAQGAVGYNEQF
clone size: -; V gene: TRBV4-2; CDR3 protein: ASSQEPYGSSYNEQF
clone size: -; V gene: TRBV6-5; CDR3 protein: ATQNGGILYNEQF
clone size: -; V gene: TRBV5-1; CDR3 protein: ASSFRGGFSYEQY
clone size: -; V gene: TRBV28; CDR3 protein: ASSFVSSVTYEQY
clone size: -; V gene: TRBV28; CDR3 protein: ASRFYPDTEAF
clone size: -; V gene: TRBV5-1; CDR3 protein: ASSQGQGGMEAF
clone size: -; V gene: TRBV6-5; CDR3 protein: ASRTGTGSYEQY
clone size: once; V gene: TRBV15; CDR3 protein: ATSHRDSNEQF
clone size: -; V gene: TRBV2; CDR3 protein: ASGWTGGLNTEAF
clone size: -; V gene: TRBV6-6; CDR3 protein: ASSWDSRSKEQY
clone size: once; V gene: TRBV5-8; CDR3 protein: ASSLSIRQGLGYT
clone size: -; V gene: TRBV7-2; CDR3 protein: ASSLVARGHSNQPQH
clone size: -; V gene: TRBV6-1; CDR3 protein: ASSETQGARGQPQH
clone size: -; V gene: TRBV18; CDR3 protein: ASSIGREDQPQH
clone size: few; V gene: TRBV5-4; CDR3 protein: ASSLGRNTEAF
clone size: -; V gene: TRBV6-4; CDR3 protein: ASSGTSGAIYNEQF
clone size: once; V gene: TRBV5-6; CDR3 protein: ASSLRGGYGYT
clone size: -; V gene: TRBV5-5; CDR3 protein: ASSFLIEYEQY
clone size: -; V gene: TRBV6-5; CDR3 protein: ASSWGLAAGELF
clone size: -; V gene: TRBV2; CDR3 protein: ASRQERGSTTEAF
clone size: -; V gene: TRBV19; CDR3 protein: ASSGQPNYGYT
clone size: -; V gene: TRBV19; CDR3 protein: ASSFGGAYGYT
clone size: -; V gene: TRBV5-1; CDR3 protein: ASSPVGSGDTGELF
clone size: -; V gene: TRBV5-1; CDR3 protein: ASSPPGREGRGEQY